This T cell receptor (beta chain) stems from a study of cytomegalovirus exposure and HLA in healthy donors. Study as a whole: Earlier, almost 120 million unique TCR beta sequences were recovered from roughly 180 million T cells by an analysis.

A multiplex PCR was run with 60 Vbeta primers and 13 Jbeta primers. TCRdb's table, derived via immunoSEQ multiplex PCR, lists solely in-frame clones and lacks some. The table has about 110,000 clones, roughly two thirds seen once. In germline, CDR1 is SEHNR, CDR2 FQNEAQ (reference sequence). Trimming cost V 3 bases and J 6 bases, with 14 bases left between them. The CDR3 covers 14 residues. Sequences were obtained from PBMCs. This rearrangement joins TRBV7-9 to TRBJ1-1, with D maybe TRBD1 (5 bases). The clonotype comes from a female donor in good health and CMV-seronegative. The CDR3 region is CASSFSGRGAEAFF. As DNA, the CDR3 is TGTGCCAGCAGCTTCTCTGGCCGGGGGGCTGAAGCTTTCTTT.